The following is a T cell receptor (beta chain) sequence with its context. In the study's own analysis: Estimation of nucleated cell counts was performed using reference gene primer amplification. Method: immunoSEQ multiplex PCR; TCRdb's copy keeps in-frame clones and lacks some. The V and J calls and the clone size are those of that table, but D and trimming were determined from the DNA. This sample has about 80,000 clones, with around 83% found just once. The sample belongs to a study of blood T cell repertoires in COVID-19. Looking at the study overall: Italy, Spain and the United States were the sources of the convalescent and acute COVID-19 samples. The analysed material was cDNA or gDNA that came from T cells, B-cell-depleted T cells, or PBMCs.

Sequencing was performed on peripheral blood. The source is a human donor in a cohort sampled during active COVID-19.

The CDR3 protein is CASSPIAGGAGDTQYF. CDR3 DNA: TGTGCCAGCAGCCCTATAGCGGGAGGGGCTGGAGATACGCAGTATTTT. V gene TRBV7-2 combines with J gene TRBJ2-3; 11 bases line up with TRBD2. CDR3 length: 16 amino acids. V trimming: 5 bases; J trimming: 5 bases; junction bases outside the gene matches: 9. Germline CDR1 and CDR2: SGHTA and FQGNSA.